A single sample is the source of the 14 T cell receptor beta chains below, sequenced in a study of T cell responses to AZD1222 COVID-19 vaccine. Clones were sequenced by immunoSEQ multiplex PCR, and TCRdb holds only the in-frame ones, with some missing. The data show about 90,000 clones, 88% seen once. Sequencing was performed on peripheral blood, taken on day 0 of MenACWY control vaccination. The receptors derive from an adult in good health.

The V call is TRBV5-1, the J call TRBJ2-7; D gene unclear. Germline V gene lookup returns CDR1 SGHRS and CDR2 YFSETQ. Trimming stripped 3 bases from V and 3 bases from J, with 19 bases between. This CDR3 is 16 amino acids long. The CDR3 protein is CASSSYSPSLHYEQYF. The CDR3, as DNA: TGCGCCAGCAGCTCCTACTCTCCGAGTCTCCACTACGAGCAGTACTTC.

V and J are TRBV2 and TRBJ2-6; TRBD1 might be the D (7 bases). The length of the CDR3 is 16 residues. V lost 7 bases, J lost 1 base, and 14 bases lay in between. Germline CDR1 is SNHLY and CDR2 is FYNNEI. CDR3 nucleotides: TGTGCCAGCACCCCCAGGGGGGTATCTGGGGCCAACGTCCTGACTTTC. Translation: CASTPRGVSGANVLTF.

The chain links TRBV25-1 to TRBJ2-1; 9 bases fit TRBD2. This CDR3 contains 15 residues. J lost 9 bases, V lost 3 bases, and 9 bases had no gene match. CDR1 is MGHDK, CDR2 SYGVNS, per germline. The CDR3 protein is CASSDVAGGAIEQFF. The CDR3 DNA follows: TGTGCCAGCAGTGACGTGGCGGGGGGGGCTATTGAGCAGTTCTTC.

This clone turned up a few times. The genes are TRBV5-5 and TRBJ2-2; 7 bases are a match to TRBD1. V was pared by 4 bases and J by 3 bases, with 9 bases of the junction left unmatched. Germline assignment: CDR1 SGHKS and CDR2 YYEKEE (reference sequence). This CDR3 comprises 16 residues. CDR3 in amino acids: CASSISGTEYTGELFF. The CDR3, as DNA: TGTGCCAGCAGCATATCCGGGACAGAGTACACCGGGGAGCTGTTTTTT.

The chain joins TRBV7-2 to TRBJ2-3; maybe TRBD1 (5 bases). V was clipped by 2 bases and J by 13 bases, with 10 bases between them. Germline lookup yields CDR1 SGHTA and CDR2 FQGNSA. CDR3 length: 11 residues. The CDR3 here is CASSLTDKEYF. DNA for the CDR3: TGTGCCAGCAGCTTAACGGACAAGGAGTATTTT.

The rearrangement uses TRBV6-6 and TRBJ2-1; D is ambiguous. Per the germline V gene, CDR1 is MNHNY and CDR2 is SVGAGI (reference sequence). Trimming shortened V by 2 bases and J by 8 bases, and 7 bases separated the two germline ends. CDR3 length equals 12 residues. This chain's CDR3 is CASSYLSYEQFF. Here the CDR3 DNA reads TGTGCCAGCAGTTACCTCAGCTATGAGCAGTTCTTC.

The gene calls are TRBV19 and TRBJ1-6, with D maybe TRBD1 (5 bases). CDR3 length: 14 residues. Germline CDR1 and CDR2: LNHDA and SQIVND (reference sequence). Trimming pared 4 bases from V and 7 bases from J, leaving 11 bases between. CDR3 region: CASSTRDLNSPLHF. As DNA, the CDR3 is TGTGCCAGTAGTACCCGGGACCTAAATTCACCCCTCCACTTT.

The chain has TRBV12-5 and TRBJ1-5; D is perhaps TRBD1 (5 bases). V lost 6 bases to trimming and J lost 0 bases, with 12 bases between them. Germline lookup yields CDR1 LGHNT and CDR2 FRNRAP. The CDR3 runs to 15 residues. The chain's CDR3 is CASGHDSTSNQPQHF. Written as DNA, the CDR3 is TGTGCTAGTGGCCATGACAGTACTAGCAATCAGCCCCAGCATTTT.

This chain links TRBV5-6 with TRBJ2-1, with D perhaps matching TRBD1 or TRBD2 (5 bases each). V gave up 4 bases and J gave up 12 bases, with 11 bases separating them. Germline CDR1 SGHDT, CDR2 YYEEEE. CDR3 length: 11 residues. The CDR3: CASSEGYGQFF. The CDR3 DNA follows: TGTGCCAGCAGCGAGGGGTACGGGCAGTTCTTC.

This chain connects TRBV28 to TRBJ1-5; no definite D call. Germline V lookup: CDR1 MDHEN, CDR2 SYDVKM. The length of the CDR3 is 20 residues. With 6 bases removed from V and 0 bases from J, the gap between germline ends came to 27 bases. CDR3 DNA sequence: TGTGCCAGCAGCACCCTGGGAGTAACCGGCCAAGTTTATAGCAATCAGCCCCAGCATTTT. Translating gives CASSTLGVTGQVYSNQPQHF.

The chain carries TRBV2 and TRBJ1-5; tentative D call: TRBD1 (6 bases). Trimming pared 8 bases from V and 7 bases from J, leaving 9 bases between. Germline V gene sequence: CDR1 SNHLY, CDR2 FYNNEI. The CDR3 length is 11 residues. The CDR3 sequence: CASARGQPQHF. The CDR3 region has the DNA TGTGCCAGCGCCAGGGGACAGCCCCAGCATTTT.

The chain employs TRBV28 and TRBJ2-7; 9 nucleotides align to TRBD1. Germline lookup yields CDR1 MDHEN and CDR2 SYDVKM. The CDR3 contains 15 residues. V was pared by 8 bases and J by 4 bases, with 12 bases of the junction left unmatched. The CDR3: CASRIAGTGRYEQYF. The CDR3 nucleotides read TGTGCCAGCCGCATCGCCGGGACAGGGAGGTACGAGCAGTACTTC.

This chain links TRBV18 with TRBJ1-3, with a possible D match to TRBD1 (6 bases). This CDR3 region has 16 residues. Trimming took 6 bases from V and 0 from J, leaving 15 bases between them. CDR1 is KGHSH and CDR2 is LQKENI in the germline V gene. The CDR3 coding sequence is TGTGCCAGCTCCCGCAAACAGGGTTTCTCTGGAAACACCATATATTTT. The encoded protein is CASSRKQGFSGNTIYF.

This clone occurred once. The CDR3 bases are TGTGCCAGCAGTGAAGACAGGGGCAATGAGCAGTTCTTC. Translation gives CASSEDRGNEQFF. This rearrangement joins TRBV2 to TRBJ2-1, with 7 bases aligning to TRBD1. CDR1 is SNHLY and CDR2 is FYNNEI in the germline V gene. The junction had 0 bases not matched to a gene; V was cut back by 1 base and J by 6 bases. The CDR3 runs 13 residues.